Listed below are T cell receptor beta chains from one sample, sequenced in a study of T cell repertoires in cytomegalovirus infection. TCRdb reprocessed the reads via MiXCR and lists one record per CDR3 protein. The table includes hundreds of thousands of distinct CDR3 sequences, roughly 24% detected once. Source material: CD8+ T cells from PBMCs. Every receptor here comes from a human donor in good health (CMV status not recorded). Some clones in this sample may be carry-over from other donors' samples. CDR3s include the opening cysteine and the closing phenylalanine or tryptophan. The D gene is left open where the match is weak. Clone size is given for some rows only: seen once, a few or many times, or a class if the clone is expanded.

D: .
J: TRBJ2-3
V: TRBV6-6
size: few
CDR3: CASSTDTDTQYF
DNA: TGTGCCAGCAGTACCGACACAGATACGCAGTATTTT

D: .
J: TRBJ1-2
V: TRBV28
size: .
CDR3: CASSLSPDIYNVGGILYGHTF
DNA: TGTGCCAGCAGTTTATCTCCCGACATCTACAACGTGGGAGGGATTCTCTATGGCCACACCTTC

D: .
J: TRBJ2-2
V: TRBV7-9
size: .
CDR3: CASSLRDAPTGELFF
DNA: TGTGCCAGCAGCCTCCGGGACGCCCCCACCGGGGAGCTGTTTTTT

D: TRBD2
J: TRBJ2-2
V: TRBV11-2
size: few
CDR3: CASPSTSGGAGPGELFF
DNA: TGTGCCAGCCCCTCGACTAGCGGGGGGGCCGGTCCCGGGGAGCTGTTTTTT

D: .
J: TRBJ1-3
V: TRBV7-9
size: few
CDR3: CASSLMESGNTIYF
DNA: TGTGCCAGCAGCTTAATGGAATCTGGAAACACCATATATTTT

D: TRBD1
J: TRBJ1-1
V: TRBV20-1
size: .
CDR3: CSAREGQGNTEAFF
DNA: TGCAGTGCTAGAGAAGGACAGGGGAACACTGAAGCTTTCTTT

D: .
J: TRBJ1-5
V: TRBV27
size: many
CDR3: CASSLQGTQPQHF
DNA: TGTGCCAGCAGTTTACAGGGGACTCAGCCCCAGCATTTT

D: .
J: TRBJ1-4
V: TRBV7-9
size: .
CDR3: CASSSPPTGPNEKLFF
DNA: TGTGCCAGCAGCTCTCCTCCCACAGGGCCTAATGAAAAACTGTTTTTT

D: .
J: TRBJ2-2
V: TRBV11-2
size: few
CDR3: CASTPRRGLNTGELFF
DNA: TGTGCCAGCACCCCCCGGAGGGGGCTTAACACCGGGGAGCTGTTTTTT

D: .
J: TRBJ2-1
V: TRBV7-9
size: many
CDR3: CASSISQGNNEQFF
DNA: TGTGCCAGCAGTATCTCACAGGGAAACAATGAGCAGTTCTTC

D: .
J: TRBJ2-7
V: TRBV20-1
size: few
CDR3: CSAKDRHSYEQYF
DNA: TGCAGTGCTAAAGACAGGCATTCCTACGAGCAGTACTTC

D: TRBD2
J: TRBJ2-1
V: TRBV4-1
size: once
CDR3: CASSQDLLTSGGASSYNEQFF
DNA: TGCGCCAGCAGCCAAGACCTCTTGACTAGCGGGGGGGCTAGCTCCTACAATGAGCAGTTCTTC

D: .
J: TRBJ1-6
V: TRBV20-1
size: .
CDR3: CSAQVGRDNSPLHF
DNA: TGCAGTGCTCAGGTGGGGCGCGATAATTCACCCCTCCACTTT

D: TRBD2
J: TRBJ2-4
V: TRBV19
size: .
CDR3: CASSAFTGTSGKNIQYF
DNA: TGTGCCAGTAGTGCCTTCACCGGGACTAGCGGCAAAAACATTCAGTACTTC

D: TRBD1
J: TRBJ1-5
V: TRBV7-2
size: .
CDR3: CASSLDRVEQPQHF
DNA: TGTGCCAGCAGCTTGGACAGGGTAGAACAGCCCCAGCATTTT

D: TRBD1
J: TRBJ2-1
V: TRBV6-5
size: .
CDR3: CASSEPPGQGSYNEQFF
DNA: TGTGCCAGCAGCGAACCTCCGGGACAGGGGTCCTACAATGAGCAGTTCTTC